Sequencing of this TCR beta chain was carried out in a study of cytomegalovirus exposure and HLA in healthy donors. This CDR3 region has 16 residues. Germline V lookup: CDR1 SGHRS, CDR2 YFSETQ. V dropped 0 bases and J dropped 3; count of bases not matched to a gene: 6. It was with 60 Vbeta and 13 Jbeta primers that the PCR ran. Sequenced by immunoSEQ multiplex PCR; TCRdb stores in-frame clones only, minus some. The sample includes 95,000 to 100,000 clones, approximately 85% of them seen just once. In its sample, this clone was seen a few times. What it binds is not known. Notes on the study in general: The authors later linked a missense DCLRE1C variant to TCR beta V- and J-gene trimming. TCR beta chains associated with HLA were, in a later analysis, more clonally expanded than equally common others. An analysis that was carried out later associated 17,000 or so TCR beta sequences with HLA alleles at 0.05 false discovery rate.

The sample was PBMCs. The V call is TRBV5-1, the J call TRBJ2-4; 7 bases match TRBD1. The TCR sequence derives from a man aged 25 to 40 in good health and CMV-seronegative. The CDR3 DNA sequence: TGCGCCAGCAGCTTGGAAGCAGGGGGTTTCAAAAACATTCAGTACTTC. It encodes CASSLEAGGFKNIQYF.